The subject of this entry is one T cell receptor (beta chain). TCRdb's table, derived via immunoSEQ multiplex PCR, lists solely in-frame clones and lacks some. The sample lists some 9,900 clones; about four fifths were seen once. Trimming removed 3 bases from V and 5 bases from J, with 8 bases in between. Germline CDR1 reads LNHDA; CDR2 reads SQIVND (reference sequence). This CDR3 comprises 13 residues. This sample is drawn from a study of T cell clonotyping in hematopoietic cell transplantation. V is TRBV19 and J is TRBJ1-5; D unresolved. Sequences were derived from PBMCs, sampled 30 days after allogeneic stem cell transplant. This receptor was obtained from a female patient in her 40s who had an allogeneic stem cell transplant from a related donor, so T cells may come from the graft donor. Some clones in this sample may be carry-over from other donors' samples. As DNA, the CDR3 is TGTGCCAGTAGTATGTGGATGGATCAGCCCCAGCATTTT. Its protein product is CASSMWMDQPQHF.